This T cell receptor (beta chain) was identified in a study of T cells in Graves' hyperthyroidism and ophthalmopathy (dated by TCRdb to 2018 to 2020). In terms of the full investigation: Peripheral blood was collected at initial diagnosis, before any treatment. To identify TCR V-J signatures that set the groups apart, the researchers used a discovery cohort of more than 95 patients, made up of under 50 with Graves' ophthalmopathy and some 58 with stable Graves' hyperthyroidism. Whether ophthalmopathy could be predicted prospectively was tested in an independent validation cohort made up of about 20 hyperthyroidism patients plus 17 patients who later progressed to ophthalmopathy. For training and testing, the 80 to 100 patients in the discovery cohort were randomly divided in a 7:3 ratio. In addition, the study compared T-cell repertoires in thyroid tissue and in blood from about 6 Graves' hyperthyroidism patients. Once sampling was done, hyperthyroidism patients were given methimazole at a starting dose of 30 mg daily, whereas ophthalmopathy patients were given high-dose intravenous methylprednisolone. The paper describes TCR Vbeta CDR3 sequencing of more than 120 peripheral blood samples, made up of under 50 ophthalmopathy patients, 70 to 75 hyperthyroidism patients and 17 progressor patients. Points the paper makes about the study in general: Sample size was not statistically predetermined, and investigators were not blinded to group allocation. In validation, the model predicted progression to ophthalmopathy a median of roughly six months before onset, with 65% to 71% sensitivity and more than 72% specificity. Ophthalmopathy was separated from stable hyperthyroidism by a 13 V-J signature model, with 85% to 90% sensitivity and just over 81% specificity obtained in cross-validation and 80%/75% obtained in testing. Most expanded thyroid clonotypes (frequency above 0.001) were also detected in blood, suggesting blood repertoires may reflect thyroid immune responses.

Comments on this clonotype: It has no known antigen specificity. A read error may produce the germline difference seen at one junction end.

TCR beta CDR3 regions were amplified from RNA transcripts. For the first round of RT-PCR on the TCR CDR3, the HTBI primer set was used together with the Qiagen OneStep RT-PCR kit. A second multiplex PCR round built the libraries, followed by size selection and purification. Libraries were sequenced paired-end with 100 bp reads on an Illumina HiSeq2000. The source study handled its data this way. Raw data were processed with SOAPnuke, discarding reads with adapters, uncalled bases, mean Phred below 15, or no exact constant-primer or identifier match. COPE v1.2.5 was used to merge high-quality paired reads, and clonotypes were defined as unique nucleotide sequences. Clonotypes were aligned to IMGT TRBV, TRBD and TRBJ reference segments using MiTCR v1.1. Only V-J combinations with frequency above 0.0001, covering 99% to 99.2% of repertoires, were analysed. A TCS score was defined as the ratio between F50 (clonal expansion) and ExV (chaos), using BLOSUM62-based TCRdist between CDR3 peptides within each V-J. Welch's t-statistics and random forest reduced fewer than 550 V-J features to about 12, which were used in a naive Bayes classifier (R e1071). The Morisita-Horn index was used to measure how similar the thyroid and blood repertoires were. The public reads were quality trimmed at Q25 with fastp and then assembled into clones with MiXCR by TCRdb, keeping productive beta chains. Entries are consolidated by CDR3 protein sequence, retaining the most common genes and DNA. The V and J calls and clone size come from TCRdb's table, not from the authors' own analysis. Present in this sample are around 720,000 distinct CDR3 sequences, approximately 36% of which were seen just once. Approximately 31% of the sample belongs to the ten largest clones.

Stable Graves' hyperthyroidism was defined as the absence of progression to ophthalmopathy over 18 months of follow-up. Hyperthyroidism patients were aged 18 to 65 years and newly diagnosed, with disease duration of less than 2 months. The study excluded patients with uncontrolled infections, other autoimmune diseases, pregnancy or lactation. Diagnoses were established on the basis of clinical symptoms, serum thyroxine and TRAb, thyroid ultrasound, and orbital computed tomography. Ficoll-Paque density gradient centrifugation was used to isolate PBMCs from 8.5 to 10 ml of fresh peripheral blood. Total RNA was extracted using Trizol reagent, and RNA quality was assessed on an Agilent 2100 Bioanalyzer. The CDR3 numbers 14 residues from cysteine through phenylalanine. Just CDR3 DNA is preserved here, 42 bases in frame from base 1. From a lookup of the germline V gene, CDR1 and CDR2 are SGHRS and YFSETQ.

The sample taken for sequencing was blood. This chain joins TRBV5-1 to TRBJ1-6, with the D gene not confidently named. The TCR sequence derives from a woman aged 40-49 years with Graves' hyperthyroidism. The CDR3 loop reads CASSLDAGNSPLHF. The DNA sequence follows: TGCGCCAGCAGCTTGGACGCGGGGAATTCACCCCTTCACTTT.